This TCR beta chain emerged from a study of blood T cell repertoires in COVID-19. On the study more broadly: There were acute and convalescent COVID-19 samples, and they came from the United States, Italy and Spain.

Original analysis: Estimation of nucleated cell counts was performed using reference gene primer amplification. TCRdb's copy holds only in-frame clones and misses some; the assay was immunoSEQ multiplex PCR. D and trimming come from the DNA, and the V and J calls and clone size come from that table. The repertoire holds about 200,000 clones, with more than 65% as singletons. Residents of about two dozen US areas, aged roughly 18 to 90 years, made up the participants. This CDR3 has 13 residues. Germline CDR1 reads MNHEY; CDR2 reads SVGAGI. The ends lost 8 bases at V and 5 bases at J; junction bases unmatched: 5.

The chain couples TRBV6-5 to TRBJ1-1; 10 bases line up with TRBD1. This receptor was taken from a man in his forties or fifties who had recovered from COVID-19. Sequences were obtained from PBMCs or T cells enriched from blood (not recorded which). The CDR3 loop reads CASGDRGGTEAFF. CDR3 DNA: TGTGCCAGCGGGGACAGGGGAGGAACTGAAGCTTTCTTT.